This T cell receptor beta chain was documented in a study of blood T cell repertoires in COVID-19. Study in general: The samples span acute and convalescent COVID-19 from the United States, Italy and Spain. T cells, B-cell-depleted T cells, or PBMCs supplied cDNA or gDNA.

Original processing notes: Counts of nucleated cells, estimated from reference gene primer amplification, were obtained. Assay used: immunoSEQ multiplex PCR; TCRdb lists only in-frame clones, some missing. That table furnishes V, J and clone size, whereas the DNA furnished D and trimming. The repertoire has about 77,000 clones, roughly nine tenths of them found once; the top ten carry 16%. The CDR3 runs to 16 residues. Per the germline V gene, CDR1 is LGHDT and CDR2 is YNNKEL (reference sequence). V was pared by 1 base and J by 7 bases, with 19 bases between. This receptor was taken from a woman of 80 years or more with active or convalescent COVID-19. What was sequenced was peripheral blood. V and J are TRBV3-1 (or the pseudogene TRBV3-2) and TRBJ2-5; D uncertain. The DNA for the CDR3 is TGTGCCAGCAGCCAAGTTTCTCCATACTCCCCTATGACCCAGTACTTC. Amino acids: CASSQVSPYSPMTQYF.